The clone carrying this T cell receptor (beta chain) was seen a single time. Its antigen is unknown. The time point was: persistent/refractory GD, antithyroid drugs over 5 years with positive TRAb. TCR sequences were obtained from RNA taken from PBMCs. An endocrinology department in Xi'an, China, recruited the patients. With iRepertoire HTBI primers and Arm-PCR of CDR3 regions, TCR beta libraries were built. One entry per CDR3 protein, called by TCRdb with MiXCR from the multiplex PCR reads. Of 700,000 or so distinct CDR3 sequences listed, about 30% are singletons. Germline lookup yields CDR1 LNHDA and CDR2 SQIVND (reference sequence). V was trimmed by 3 bases and J by 1 base, leaving 18 bases between them. The CDR3 extends over 18 amino acids. This specimen belongs to a study of regulatory T cells in long-lasting Graves disease. General study findings and limits: Favoring TRBV28, TRBJ1-2 and TRBJ2-5 was a feature seen in persistent disease. Relative to new patients (roughly 970), persistent patients exhibited greater sharing of public clonotypes (about 3,000). Thyroid tissue went unexamined; only peripheral blood was analyzed.

This sample comprised peripheral blood mononuclear cells (PBMCs), obtained when the disease was refractory, from a patient treated with antithyroid drugs. The chain combines TRBV19 with TRBJ2-2; D is perhaps TRBD1 or TRBD2 (5 bases each). The clonotype comes from a female donor with Graves disease. This chain's CDR3 is CASSMSSPGTVNTGELFF. The CDR3 bases are TGTGCCAGTAGTATGTCGTCTCCTGGGACGGTGAACACCGGGGAGCTGTTTTTT.